The present T cell receptor beta chain was sequenced within a study of identical twins. Study results and limitations: Excess sharing by twins proved weaker in beta out-of-frame sequences. Low generation-probability sequences were in excess among twin-shared out-of-frame alpha sequences.

CDR1 DFQATT and CDR2 SNEGSKA come from the germline V gene (reference sequence). The CDR3 runs 14 residues. The junction had 5 bases not matched to a gene; V was cut back by 5 bases and J by 0 bases. Only healthy Caucasians were included as donors. TCRdb re-called the 5' RACE reads through MiXCR, storing one row per CDR3 protein. The data contain about 430,000 distinct CDR3 sequences, less than 20% of them singletons. This clonotype was seen repeatedly, ten times or more. Antigen specificity is unknown. The chain carries TRBV20-1 and TRBJ1-1, with 8 bases aligning to TRBD1. Input material: naive T cells sorted from blood. This TCR came from a man aged 50-59 years in good health. The CDR3 DNA follows: TGCAGTGCTCGGGACAGGAGGGTGAACACTGAAGCTTTCTTT. This gives the protein CSARDRRVNTEAFF.